A single sample gave rise to the 25 T cell receptor beta chains below, sequenced in a study of cytomegalovirus exposure and HLA in healthy donors. The primer mix had 60 Vbeta and 13 Jbeta primers. TCRdb's copy holds only in-frame clones and misses some; the assay was immunoSEQ multiplex PCR. Of around 160,000 clones listed, around 78% are singletons. The specimen sequenced was PBMCs. Receptors were obtained from a woman aged 40 to 50 in good health and CMV-seronegative.

In DNA form, the CDR3 reads TGTGCCAGCAGCTTGGGAGTGGACACTGAAGCTTTCTTT. It translates to CASSLGVDTEAFF. The chain couples TRBV5-4 to TRBJ1-1; D is ambiguous. Trimming took 0 bases from V and 3 from J, leaving 6 bases between them. This CDR3 comprises 13 residues. The germline CDR1 and CDR2 sequences are SGHNT and YYREEE (reference sequence).

The chain employs TRBV20-1 and TRBJ1-4, with a possible D match to TRBD1 (5 bases). The germline CDR1 and CDR2 sequences are DFQATT and SNEGSKA (reference sequence). This CDR3 region has 11 residues. Trimming took 3 bases from V and 7 from J, leaving 6 bases between them. In nucleotides, the CDR3 is TGCAGTGCTAGGCAGGGTGAAAAACTGTTTTTT. The encoded protein is CSARQGEKLFF.

Of note for this clone: Other DNA variants within this sample encode the same CDR3. This sequence joins TRBV30 and TRBJ1-1; tentatively, D is TRBD1 (6 bases). The CDR3 has 14 residues. Germline V gene sequence: CDR1 GTSNPN, CDR2 SVGIG (reference sequence). With 1 base removed from V and 6 bases from J, the gap between germline ends came to 15 bases. The CDR3 sequence is CAWSGGGASPEAFF. In DNA form, the CDR3 reads TGTGCCTGGAGTGGGGGGGGCGCGTCTCCTGAAGCTTTCTTT.

V gene TRBV19 combines with J gene TRBJ1-5; a possible D gene is TRBD1 (6 bases). Germline loops: CDR1 LNHDA, CDR2 SQIVND (reference sequence). This CDR3 spans 14 amino acids. V was trimmed by 8 bases and J by 0 bases, leaving 11 bases between them. The CDR3 coding sequence is TGTGCCAGTCTAGGACAGAATAGCAATCAGCCCCAGCATTTT. The encoded protein is CASLGQNSNQPQHF.

This clone was seen only a few times. The J gene is TRBJ2-2, the V gene TRBV6-6, with TRBD2 as a possible D gene (6 bases). Germline V gene sequence: CDR1 MNHNY, CDR2 SVGAGI (reference sequence). With 6 bases removed from V and 3 bases from J, the gap between germline ends came to 11 bases. The CDR3 spans 14 residues. CDR3 sequence reads: CASRPGTYTGELFF. The CDR3 DNA follows: TGTGCCAGCAGGCCCGGGACTTACACCGGGGAGCTGTTTTTT.

This rearrangement joins TRBV6-1 to TRBJ2-1; 12 bases agree with TRBD2. V lost 6 bases and J lost 9; bases outside the gene matches: 6. The germline gives CDR1 MNHNS, CDR2 SASEGT. The CDR3 contains 14 residues. DNA for the CDR3: TGTGCCAGCAGCCCCGGGACTAGCGGGTCTGAGCAGTTCTTC. It yields the protein CASSPGTSGSEQFF.

The rearrangement joins TRBV5-8 to TRBJ1-2; 9 bases agree with TRBD1. J gave up 0 bases and V 4 bases, and 4 bases lay outside the gene matches. There are 15 residues in the CDR3. Looked up from germline, CDR1 is SGHTS and CDR2 is YDEGEE. The CDR3 DNA reads TGTGCCAGCAGCCCTTGGGACAGGGCTAACTATGGCTACACCTTC. Translating gives CASSPWDRANYGYTF.

The chain links TRBV12-2 to TRBJ1-4; the table assigns TRBD1, which was not confirmed against the DNA. TRBV12-2 represents a pseudogene. The CDR3 is 14 amino acids. The CDR3 here is CASRIPTGTEKLFF. CDR3 nucleotides: TGTGCAAGTCGCATACCGACAGGGACTGAAAAACTGTTTTTT.

The J gene is TRBJ2-3, the V gene TRBV1; the table's TRBD2 call for D was not verified on the DNA. TRBV1 is a listed pseudogene. This CDR3 has 15 residues. As DNA, the CDR3 is TGCACCAGCAGCCAAGATGACTCACCTTCAGATACGCAGTATTTT. Its translation: CTSSQDDSPSDTQYF.

The rearrangement links TRBV11-1 to TRBJ1-4; 9 positions agree with TRBD1. This CDR3 region has 13 residues. Per germline, CDR1 SGHAT and CDR2 FQDESV (reference sequence). J was trimmed by 8 bases and V by 8 bases; bases with no gene match: 6. Here the CDR3 DNA reads TGTGCCAGCGGTCGACAGGGGGGAGAAAAACTGTTTTTT. Its translation: CASGRQGGEKLFF.

The CDR3 DNA follows: TGTGCCAGCAGAGGAAGGCCGGGAGGGGTCTACGAGCAGTACTTC. Protein sequence: CASRGRPGGVYEQYF. The chain couples TRBV2 to TRBJ2-7; 8 bases agree with TRBD2. Germline trimming cut 6 bases from V and 3 bases from J; bases unmatched to any gene: 10. This CDR3 spans 15 amino acids. The germline gives CDR1 SNHLY, CDR2 FYNNEI.

This clone was seen just once. This chain joins TRBV5-1 and TRBJ2-7; 12 bases are shared with TRBD2. Germline assignment: CDR1 SGHRS and CDR2 YFSETQ. The V and J ends lost 3 bases and 2 bases, in that order; junction bases with no gene match: 6. The CDR3 contains 16 residues. CDR3 DNA: TGCGCCAGCAGCTCTCGACTAGCGGGAGACCCCTACGAGCAGTACTTC. It encodes CASSSRLAGDPYEQYF.

The rearrangement joins TRBV5-1 to TRBJ1-3; D not resolved. The V gene's germline CDR1 is SGHRS and CDR2 YFSETQ. V lost 5 bases and J lost 7, with 16 bases in between. This CDR3 comprises 14 residues. The CDR3 coding sequence is TGCGCCAGCAGTCTCACCCCCCCCAGTAACACCATATATTTT. This codes for CASSLTPPSNTIYF. Supplemented by reference TRBV5-1 and TRBJ1-3, the full variable domain reads KAGVTQTPRYLIKTRGQQVTLSCSPISGHRSVSWYQQTPGQGLQFLFEYFSETQRNKGNFPGRFSGRQFSNSRSEMNVSTLELGDSALYLCASSLTPPSNTIYFGEGSWLTVV.

This clone was counted once. The junction shows a germline mismatch at one end, possibly a read error. The gene calls are TRBV7-2 and TRBJ2-1; D gene uncertain. CDR3 length: 14 residues. Germline CDR1 is SGHTA and CDR2 is FQGNSA. The CDR3 loop is CANSSTWAPNEQFF. The CDR3 nucleotides are TGTGCCAACAGCTCAACCTGGGCCCCCAATGAGCAGTTCTTC.

This clone was picked up a small number of times. V gene TRBV5-1 combines with J gene TRBJ2-6, with no clear D. The CDR3 has 15 amino acids. Germline V gene data show CDR1 as SGHRS and CDR2 as YFSETQ. The V end was cut by 3 bases, the J end by 0 bases, with 7 bases between. The CDR3 DNA reads as TGCGCCAGCAGCTCTGACACCTCTGGGGCCAACGTCCTGACTTTC. Its translation is CASSSDTSGANVLTF. The full variable domain, rest sourced from reference TRBV5-1 and TRBJ2-6, is KAGVTQTPRYLIKTRGQQVTLSCSPISGHRSVSWYQQTPGQGLQFLFEYFSETQRNKGNFPGRFSGRQFSNSRSEMNVSTLELGDSALYLCASSSDTSGANVLTFGAGSRLTVL.

CDR3 loop: CASSEGQPNQPQHF. The CDR3, as DNA: TGCGCCAGCAGTGAGGGACAGCCCAATCAGCCCCAGCATTTT. The rearrangement joins TRBV5-1 to TRBJ1-5, with 7 bases aligning to TRBD1. Germline V gene sequence: CDR1 SGHRS, CDR2 YFSETQ. The CDR3 covers 14 residues. V lost 5 bases and J lost 3; bases outside the gene matches: 5.

The chain recombines TRBV7-3 with TRBJ2-1, with 9 bases fitting TRBD2. The CDR3 has 15 amino acids. Trimming at V came to 5 bases and at J to 8 bases, leaving 10 bases not matched to a gene. Germline assignment: CDR1 SGHTA and CDR2 FQGTGA. The CDR3 DNA follows: TGTGCCAGCAGCGTTACCGGGACTAGCTATGATGAGCAGTTCTTC. Translating gives CASSVTGTSYDEQFF.

J is TRBJ1-4 and V is TRBV27; 9 bases match TRBD1. Germline CDR1 is MNHEY and CDR2 is SMNVEV (reference sequence). This CDR3 spans 14 amino acids. V lost 6 bases, J lost 8 bases, and 7 bases stayed unmatched. CDR3 sequence: CASRGQGPLEKLFF. The CDR3 DNA reads TGTGCCAGCAGGGGACAGGGCCCCCTGGAAAAACTGTTTTTT.

The chain combines TRBV29-1 with TRBJ1-2; D is unresolved. Trimming took off 3 bases at V and 4 bases at J, with 9 bases between the two ends. CDR3 length: 12 residues. Germline lookup yields CDR1 SQVTM and CDR2 ANQGSEA. CDR3 nucleotide sequence: TGCAGCGTTGATAATCTTCTCTATGGCTACACCTTC. Translation gives CSVDNLLYGYTF.

This clone was detected once. CDR3: CASSPGTGNGANVLTF. For the CDR3, the DNA is TGCGCCAGCAGTCCCGGGACAGGGAACGGGGCCAACGTCCTGACTTTC. This rearrangement joins TRBV10-2 to TRBJ2-6; TRBD1 matches at 9 bases. Germline V gives CDR1 WSHSY, CDR2 SAAADI. The CDR3 is made up of 16 amino acids. The trim removed 5 bases at V and 4 bases at J, leaving 6 bases unmatched.

The chain links TRBV7-3 to TRBJ2-3; tentative D call: TRBD2 (6 bases). Trimming pared 4 bases from V and 5 bases from J, leaving 19 bases between. Germline CDR1 SGHTA, CDR2 FQGTGA. The CDR3 covers 16 residues. This chain's CDR3 is CASSSGTSFMVDTQYF. CDR3 nucleotides: TGTGCCAGCAGCTCTGGGACTTCCTTCATGGTAGATACGCAGTATTTT.

The genes are TRBV25-1 and TRBJ1-2, with TRBD1 identical over 9 bases. After removal of 7 bases from V and 6 bases from J, the junction contained 15 bases not matched to a gene. Germline CDR1 is MGHDK and CDR2 is SYGVNS. The CDR3 runs 16 residues. The CDR3 protein is CASTMTEQGANDGYTF. The CDR3 DNA reads as TGTGCCAGCACTATGACCGAACAGGGGGCGAATGATGGCTACACCTTC.

This clone came up a few times. J is TRBJ1-2 and V is TRBV5-6, with TRBD1 matching 10 bases. Germline assignment: CDR1 SGHDT and CDR2 YYEEEE. The CDR3 has 16 amino acids. Trimming removed 4 bases from V and 4 bases from J; junction bases left unmatched: 10. The CDR3 DNA follows: TGTGCCAGCAGCGGGACAGGGGCCATCGGTCCCTATGGCTACACCTTC. Translation: CASSGTGAIGPYGYTF.

The V and J genes are TRBV5-1 and TRBJ2-2; 7 bases are a match to TRBD1. CDR1 is SGHRS, CDR2 YFSETQ, per germline. Trimming took 7 bases from V and 7 from J; bases not matched to a gene: 10. This CDR3 has 14 amino acids. The CDR3: CASRPTGLSGELFF. The CDR3 DNA is TGCGCCAGCCGACCGACAGGGCTCAGCGGGGAGCTGTTTTTT.

The genes are TRBV5-4 and TRBJ1-2, with 7 bases fitting TRBD1. The CDR3 spans 11 residues. V shed 4 bases, J shed 14 bases, and the junction held 8 bases outside the gene matches. Per germline, CDR1 SGHNT and CDR2 YYREEE (reference sequence). CDR3 sequence reads: CASSTGTAVTF. CDR3 DNA: TGTGCCAGCAGCACCGGGACAGCCGTGACCTTC.